These 30 T cell receptor beta chains came from one sample sequenced in a study of radiotherapy plus CTLA-4 blockade in lung cancer. Generated by immunoSEQ multiplex PCR, the TCRdb table keeps only in-frame clones and is missing some. The sample shows fewer than 50,000 clones, about 86% of them seen only once. The sample was peripheral blood, taken from a patient treated with radiotherapy plus ipilimumab. The origin of the receptors is a human donor with non-small cell lung cancer whose response to radiotherapy plus ipilimumab could not be evaluated.

The chain joins TRBV4-1 to TRBJ2-5; 7 nucleotides align to TRBD1. Germline values: CDR1 MGHRA, CDR2 YSYEKL. The junction had 6 bases not matched to a gene; V was cut back by 4 bases and J by 1 base. CDR3 length: 15 amino acids. CDR3 region: CASSRQGGAQETQYF. The CDR3 DNA reads as TGCGCCAGCAGCCGCCAAGGGGGCGCCCAAGAGACCCAGTACTTC.

V and J are TRBV5-6 and TRBJ2-7; a possible D gene is TRBD1 (6 bases). The CDR3 is made up of 13 amino acids. Germline V CDR1 and CDR2: SGHDT, YYEEEE. V was trimmed by 7 bases and J by 4 bases, leaving 15 bases between them. CDR3 loop: CASGSRDKYEQYF. The DNA of the CDR3 is TGTGCCAGCGGGTCCCGGGACAAGTACGAGCAGTACTTC.

J is TRBJ2-7 and V is TRBV2; a possible D gene is TRBD1 (6 bases). Trimming removed 2 bases at V and 2 bases at J, with 13 bases between. The CDR3 extends over 15 amino acids. The germline V gene has CDR1 SNHLY and CDR2 FYNNEI. CDR3 loop: CASSEPWTETYEQYF. DNA of the CDR3: TGTGCCAGCAGTGAACCTTGGACAGAGACCTACGAGCAGTACTTC.

This chain joins TRBV7-9 and TRBJ2-1; TRBD2 matches at 11 bases. V dropped 9 bases and J dropped 6; count of bases not matched to a gene: 4. The CDR3 has 13 amino acids. Germline V lookup: CDR1 SEHNR, CDR2 FQNEAQ (reference sequence). CDR3 amino acids: CASSGGASNEQFF. For the CDR3, the DNA is TGTGCCAGTAGCGGGGGGGCCTCCAATGAGCAGTTCTTC.

This clone came up once. The CDR3 nucleotides read TGTGCCAGCAGCCTACTAGCGGAGAACACCGGGGAGCTGTTTTTT. Its translation: CASSLLAENTGELFF. This chain uses TRBV7-2 with TRBJ2-2; 8 bases agree with TRBD2. Germline V lookup: CDR1 SGHTA, CDR2 FQGNSA. This CDR3 is 15 amino acids long. Trimming took 5 bases from V and 1 from J; bases not matched to a gene: 3.

The chain employs TRBV19 and TRBJ1-6; D uncertain. From germline, CDR1 is LNHDA and CDR2 SQIVND (reference sequence). The ends were cut back, 5 bases at V and 14 bases at J, with 25 bases in the middle. The CDR3 spans 16 residues. CDR3 amino acids: CASSAHSKPAGMSLHF. The CDR3, as DNA: TGTGCCAGTAGTGCCCATAGCAAACCGGCTGGAATGTCCCTCCACTTT. The entire variable domain, with the rest obtained from reference TRBV19 and TRBJ1-6, is as follows: DGGITQSPKYLFRKEGQNVTLSCEQNLNHDAMYWYRQDPGQGLRLIYYSQIVNDFQKGDIAEGYSVSREKKESFPLTVTSAQKNPTAFYLCASSAHSKPAGMSLHFGNGTRLTVT.

In its sample, this clone was seen a few times. This sequence joins TRBV5-4 and TRBJ2-2; TRBD2 agrees at 14 bases. This CDR3 contains 16 residues. V was clipped by 4 bases and J by 7 bases; unmatched bases: 6. The V gene's germline CDR1 is SGHNT and CDR2 YYREEE (reference sequence). The CDR3 protein is CASSAGTSGSVGELFF. Written as DNA, the CDR3 is TGTGCCAGCAGCGCCGGGACTAGCGGGAGTGTCGGGGAGCTGTTTTTT.

The rearrangement uses TRBV7-9 and TRBJ2-2; 12 bases are shared with TRBD1. The V and J ends lost 5 bases and 6 bases, in that order; junction bases with no gene match: 7. Per germline, CDR1 SEHNR and CDR2 FQNEAQ (reference sequence). The length of the CDR3 is 16 residues. In nucleotides, the CDR3 is TGTGCCAGCAGCCATGGGGGACAGGGGGCCGCCGGGGAGCTGTTTTTT. Its translation: CASSHGGQGAAGELFF. Based on the CDR3 plus reference TRBV7-9 and TRBJ2-2, the full variable domain is DTGVSQNPRHKITKRGQNVTFRCDPISEHNRLYWYRQTLGQGPEFLTYFQNEAQLEKSRLLSDRFSAERPKGSFSTLEIQRTEQGDSAMYLCASSHGGQGAAGELFFGEGSRLTVL.

The count of this clone is one. The chain recombines TRBV2 with TRBJ2-3; 7 bases are a match to TRBD1. The germline V gene has CDR1 SNHLY and CDR2 FYNNEI. V lost 6 bases and J lost 3; bases outside the gene matches: 12. This CDR3 contains 16 residues. The CDR3, as DNA: TGTGCCAGCAGGCGCCTTGGGACAGCTTTAACAGATACGCAGTATTTT. Its translation: CASRRLGTALTDTQYF.

The chain employs TRBV2 and TRBJ1-5; TRBD1 matches at 8 bases. The CDR3 is 14 amino acids. V gave up 5 bases and J gave up 2 bases; unmatched junction bases: 2. Looked up from germline, CDR1 is SNHLY and CDR2 is FYNNEI. CDR3 nucleotide sequence: TGTGCCAGCAGTCCAGGGGGCGGCAATCAGCCCCAGCATTTT. Protein product: CASSPGGGNQPQHF.

This clone was observed once. V and J are TRBV6-1 and TRBJ2-7; D might be TRBD1 (6 bases). CDR1 is MNHNS, CDR2 SASEGT, per germline. V was cut by 6 bases and J by 2 bases, with 8 bases left in between. CDR3 length: 12 amino acids. This CDR3 reads CASRDRTYEQYF. The CDR3 region has the DNA TGTGCCAGCAGAGACAGGACCTACGAGCAGTACTTC.

J is TRBJ1-2 and V is TRBV27; weak D call: TRBD1 (6 bases). This CDR3 is built from 15 residues. Germline V gene data show CDR1 as MNHEY and CDR2 as SMNVEV (reference sequence). V was trimmed by 4 bases and J by 4 bases, leaving 16 bases between them. CDR3 region: CASSSPRQALYGYTF. The CDR3 region has the DNA TGTGCCAGCAGTTCCCCAAGACAGGCCCTCTATGGCTACACCTTC.

This clone was recorded only once. This rearrangement joins TRBV5-1 to TRBJ1-1; D might be TRBD1 (6 bases). V was clipped by 4 bases and J by 1 base, with 11 bases between them. This CDR3 has 14 residues. Per the germline V gene, CDR1 is SGHRS and CDR2 is YFSETQ. The CDR3 region has the DNA TGCGCCAGCAGCGCCCGGACAGCGAACACTGAAGCTTTCTTT. Translation: CASSARTANTEAFF. The variable domain in full, with the rest retrieved from reference TRBV5-1 and TRBJ1-1, is KAGVTQTPRYLIKTRGQQVTLSCSPISGHRSVSWYQQTPGQGLQFLFEYFSETQRNKGNFPGRFSGRQFSNSRSEMNVSTLELGDSALYLCASSARTANTEAFFGQGTRLTVV.

The chain recombines TRBV28 with TRBJ1-2, with D perhaps matching TRBD1 (5 bases). Germline V gene sequence: CDR1 MDHEN, CDR2 SYDVKM. This CDR3 has 12 amino acids. The V end lost 6 bases, the J end lost 4 bases, and 9 bases lay between the germline ends. CDR3 in amino acids: CASRGGTYGYTF. The CDR3 DNA follows: TGTGCCAGCAGGGGGGGGACCTATGGCTACACCTTC.

This clone was found a few times. V gene TRBV5-1 combines with J gene TRBJ2-3, with 9 bases that match TRBD1. This CDR3 spans 15 amino acids. The germline CDR1 and CDR2 sequences are SGHRS and YFSETQ. The V segment lost 2 bases and the J segment 4 bases; nucleotides outside the gene matches: 5. The CDR3 coding sequence is TGCGCCAGCAGCTTAAGGGACAGGGAACCAGATACGCAGTATTTT. It codes for CASSLRDREPDTQYF.

The chain uses TRBV7-9 and TRBJ1-4; D is possibly TRBD1 (6 bases). Germline CDR1 SEHNR, CDR2 FQNEAQ (reference sequence). Trimming removed 5 bases from V and 6 bases from J, with 22 bases in between. CDR3 length equals 17 residues. For the CDR3, the DNA is TGTGCCAGCAGCACGGGGGGTACCGCACAGGGACATGAAAAACTGTTTTTT. It yields the protein CASSTGGTAQGHEKLFF.

The rearrangement joins TRBV7-9 to TRBJ1-2; 7 bases fit TRBD1. J was trimmed by 2 bases and V by 5 bases; bases with no gene match: 11. This CDR3 contains 16 residues. Germline V gene lookup returns CDR1 SEHNR and CDR2 FQNEAQ (reference sequence). This CDR3 reads CASSRRTTGQNYGYTF. The CDR3 bases are TGTGCCAGCAGCCGGCGTACTACGGGACAGAACTATGGCTACACCTTC.

Of note for this clone: Other DNA sequences in this sample translate to the same CDR3. The J gene is TRBJ2-7, the V gene TRBV4-3; no reliable D call. Trimming stripped 1 base from V and 3 bases from J, with 7 bases between. Germline V lookup: CDR1 LGHNA, CDR2 YSLEER. The CDR3 contains 13 residues. As DNA, the CDR3 is TGCGCCAGCAGCCAAGGGTTGAGCTACGAGCAGTACTTC. Residues: CASSQGLSYEQYF.

As to this clone: A read error may account for a junction end that differs from germline. This chain uses TRBV20-1 with TRBJ2-7; D may be TRBD2 (6 bases). Germline values: CDR1 DFQATT, CDR2 SNEGSKA (reference sequence). The CDR3 is 11 amino acids. The CDR3 spells CSARAGYEQYF. CDR3 DNA: TGCAGTGCAAGAGCGGGTTACGAGCAGTACTTC.

This sequence joins TRBV7-9 and TRBJ2-6; 8 positions agree with TRBD1. This CDR3 has 17 residues. V dropped 3 bases and J dropped 0; count of bases not matched to a gene: 4. Germline CDR1 SEHNR, CDR2 FQNEAQ (reference sequence). CDR3: CASSFVQGVSGANVLTF. The CDR3 DNA is TGTGCCAGCAGCTTCGTACAGGGGGTCTCTGGGGCCAACGTCCTGACTTTC.

This chain uses TRBV28 with TRBJ1-1; D ambiguous. The germline gives CDR1 MDHEN, CDR2 SYDVKM. The CDR3 runs to 14 residues. V gave up 4 bases and J gave up 1 base, with 10 bases separating them. The CDR3 sequence is CASSSPGSNTEAFF. Written as DNA, the CDR3 is TGTGCCAGCAGTTCTCCAGGCTCGAACACTGAAGCTTTCTTT.

This rearrangement joins TRBV10-2 to TRBJ2-1, with 9 bases lining up with TRBD1. CDR3 length: 14 amino acids. Germline trimming cut 5 bases from V and 7 bases from J; bases unmatched to any gene: 6. Germline V lookup: CDR1 WSHSY, CDR2 SAAADI. The CDR3 spells CASSFGTGYNEQFF. CDR3 sequence (DNA): TGCGCCAGCAGTTTTGGGACAGGGTATAATGAGCAGTTCTTC.

This chain connects TRBV18 to TRBJ2-7, with 8 bases lining up with TRBD2. The V segment lost 9 bases and the J segment 4 bases; nucleotides outside the gene matches: 8. Germline V gene lookup returns CDR1 KGHSH and CDR2 LQKENI. CDR3 length equals 13 residues. CDR3 amino acids: CASRAGATYEQYF. In DNA form, the CDR3 reads TGTGCCAGTCGAGCGGGGGCCACATACGAGCAGTACTTC.

This CDR3 is CASSQDYRSPYGYTF. The CDR3 bases are TGTGCCAGCAGTCAAGATTACAGGTCCCCTTATGGCTACACCTTC. This chain joins TRBV6-1 and TRBJ1-2; perhaps TRBD1 as D (5 bases). V was pared by 5 bases and J by 5 bases, with 18 bases between. The CDR3 length is 15 residues. Germline lookup yields CDR1 MNHNS and CDR2 SASEGT.

V and J are TRBV11-2 and TRBJ2-7; the D is unclear. V was pared by 0 bases and J by 3 bases, with 6 bases between. Germline V CDR1 and CDR2: SGHAT, FQNNGV. The CDR3 length is 13 residues. Written as DNA, the CDR3 is TGTGCCAGCAGCTTAGACCCAGTCTACGAGCAGTACTTC. The encoded protein is CASSLDPVYEQYF.

The chain combines TRBV28 with TRBJ2-7, with 10 bases fitting TRBD2. V lost 4 bases, J lost 7 bases, and 10 bases stayed unmatched. The CDR3 consists of 15 residues. Germline CDR1 and CDR2: MDHEN and SYDVKM. The CDR3 sequence is CASSSRTSGQGEQYF. CDR3 sequence (DNA): TGTGCCAGCAGTTCAAGGACTAGCGGACAAGGGGAGCAGTACTTC.

This chain uses TRBV10-3 with TRBJ1-2; D is ambiguous. Germline V lookup: CDR1 ENHRY, CDR2 SYGVKD. This CDR3 contains 14 residues. V was shortened by 5 bases and J by 2 bases, with 12 bases between the two germline ends. The CDR3 bases are TGTGCCATCAGTCGCGGGCAGGAGAACTATGGCTACACCTTC. This encodes CAISRGQENYGYTF.

This clone turned up a few times. The chain carries TRBV7-2 and TRBJ1-6; D possibly corresponds to TRBD1 (6 bases). Germline-derived CDR1 and CDR2 are SGHTA and FQGNSA. The CDR3 length is 13 residues. V gave up 5 bases and J gave up 13 bases, with 15 bases separating them. In DNA, the CDR3 is TGTGCCAGCAGCGCTTATGGGACACACCCCCTCCACTTT. Amino acid sequence: CASSAYGTHPLHF.

This clone was observed a single time. In nucleotides, the CDR3 is TGTGCCAGCAGTGGTGGGGCAGGGTGGGCGTCCGAGCAGTACTTC. Its protein product is CASSGGAGWASEQYF. V is TRBV6-1 and J is TRBJ2-7; a weak D match, TRBD1 (5 bases). Between the trimmed V and J ends, which lost 4 bases and 6 bases, there was a span of 19 bases. The CDR3 runs 15 residues. Germline CDR1 is MNHNS and CDR2 is SASEGT.

Only a few counts were recorded for this clone. The gene calls are TRBV28 and TRBJ1-5; the match to TRBD1 covers 8 bases. The germline gives CDR1 MDHEN, CDR2 SYDVKM. J lost 5 bases, V lost 6 bases, and 6 bases had no gene match. The CDR3 loop spans 14 amino acids. As DNA, the CDR3 is TGTGCCAGCAGCTCAGGGGGCGCCTATCAGCCCCAGCATTTT. The encoded protein is CASSSGGAYQPQHF.